A single sample gave rise to the 4 T cell receptor beta chains below, sequenced in a study of siplizumab effects on memory and regulatory T cells. Using immunoSEQ multiplex PCR, the repertoire was profiled, and TCRdb retains in-frame clones only, with some absent. The data show more than 90,000 clones, over 90% seen once. What was sequenced was non-Treg CD4+ T cells sorted from blood. Receptors originate from a human donor in good health.

This chain uses TRBV5-1 with TRBJ2-2, with TRBD1 matching 10 bases. This CDR3 spans 14 amino acids. Germline V gene lookup returns CDR1 SGHRS and CDR2 YFSETQ. The ends lost 7 bases at V and 5 bases at J; junction bases unmatched: 5. The CDR3 protein is CASGRDRGTGELFF. The CDR3 DNA reads as TGCGCCAGCGGCCGGGACAGGGGTACCGGGGAGCTGTTTTTT.

The chain uses TRBV7-8 and TRBJ2-7; 7 nucleotides match TRBD1. The germline CDR1 and CDR2 sequences are SGHVS and FQNEAQ. J was trimmed by 7 bases and V by 1 base; bases with no gene match: 10. The CDR3 covers 15 residues. This CDR3 is CASSLGRQGNGEQYF. The CDR3, as DNA: TGTGCCAGCAGCTTAGGTCGACAGGGAAACGGAGAGCAGTACTTC.

The genes are TRBV14 and TRBJ2-2, with a possible D match to TRBD2 (5 bases). Between the trimmed V and J ends, which lost 4 bases and 1 base, there was a span of 7 bases. The CDR3 spans 14 residues. Germline CDR1 is SGHDN and CDR2 is FVKESK. Written as DNA, the CDR3 is TGTGCCAGCAGCCGAGGGAGGAACACCGGGGAGCTGTTTTTT. This translates into CASSRGRNTGELFF. The full variable domain, completed using reference TRBV14 and TRBJ2-2, is EAGVTQFPSHSVIEKGQTVTLRCDPISGHDNLYWYRRVMGKEIKFLLHFVKESKQDESGMPNNRFLAERTGGTYSTLKVQPAELEDSGVYFCASSRGRNTGELFFGEGSRLTVL.

V gene TRBV12-5 combines with J gene TRBJ2-2; 11 nucleotides line up with TRBD1. V was clipped by 5 bases and J by 4 bases; unmatched bases: 6. This CDR3 region has 16 residues. Germline V gene lookup returns CDR1 LGHNT and CDR2 FRNRAP. CDR3 sequence (DNA): TGTGCTAGTGGTCCCGGACAGGGGGCCCCCACCGGGGAGCTGTTTTTT. Amino acid sequence: CASGPGQGAPTGELFF.